The text below deals with one TCR beta chain. This specimen belongs to a study of OX40 agonist ivuxolimab in advanced cancers. Profiled with immunoSEQ multiplex PCR; TCRdb holds only in-frame clones, not every one. Of 54,000 or so clones listed, approximately 80% are singletons. This CDR3 spans 19 amino acids. V lost 5 bases to trimming and J lost 2 bases, with 27 bases between them. Per the germline V gene, CDR1 is SEHNR and CDR2 is FQNEAQ (reference sequence). The material sequenced was CD4+ or CD8+ T cells sorted from blood, taken in a trial of the OX40 agonist ivuxolimab. The chain has TRBV7-9 and TRBJ1-1; D perhaps matches TRBD1 (6 bases). The TCR originated in an adult with an advanced solid tumor such as melanoma, head and neck, liver or kidney cancer. The CDR3 bases are TGTGCCAGCAGCCGAATATCCGGAGGGCAGGGGAGTATAAACACTGAAGCTTTCTTT. Residues: CASSRISGGQGSINTEAFF.